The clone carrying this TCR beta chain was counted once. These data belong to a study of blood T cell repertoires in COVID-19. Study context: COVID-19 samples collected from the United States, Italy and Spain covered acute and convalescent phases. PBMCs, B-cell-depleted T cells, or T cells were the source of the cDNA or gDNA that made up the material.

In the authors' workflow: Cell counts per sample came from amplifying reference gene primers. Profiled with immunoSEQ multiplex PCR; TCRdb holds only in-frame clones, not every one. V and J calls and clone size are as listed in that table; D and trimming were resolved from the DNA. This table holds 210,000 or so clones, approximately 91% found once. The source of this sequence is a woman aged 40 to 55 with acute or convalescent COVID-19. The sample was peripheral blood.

The CDR3 spells CAITAGTEAFF. As DNA, the CDR3 is TGTGCCATCACGGCGGGCACTGAAGCTTTCTTT. The chain has TRBV10-3 and TRBJ1-1; D remains unclear. In germline, CDR1 is ENHRY, CDR2 SYGVKD. This CDR3 is built from 11 residues. V was cut by 7 bases and J by 4 bases, with 7 bases left in between.